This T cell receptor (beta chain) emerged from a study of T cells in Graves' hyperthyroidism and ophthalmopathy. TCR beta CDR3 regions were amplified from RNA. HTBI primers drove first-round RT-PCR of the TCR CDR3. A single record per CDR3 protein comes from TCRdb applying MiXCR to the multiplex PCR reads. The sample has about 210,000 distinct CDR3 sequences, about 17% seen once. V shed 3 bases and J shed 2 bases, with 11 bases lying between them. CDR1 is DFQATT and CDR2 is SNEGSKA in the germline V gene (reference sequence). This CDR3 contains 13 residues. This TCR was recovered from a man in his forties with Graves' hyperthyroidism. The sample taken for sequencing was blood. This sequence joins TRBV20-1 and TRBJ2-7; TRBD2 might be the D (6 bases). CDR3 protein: CSASYPGAYEQYF. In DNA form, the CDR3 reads TGCAGTGCTAGTTATCCGGGGGCCTACGAGCAGTACTTC.